This TCR beta chain was found in a study of blood T cell repertoires in COVID-19. This CDR3 region has 15 residues. The germline gives CDR1 MGHRA, CDR2 YSYEKL. Trimming removed 11 bases from V and 4 bases from J; junction bases left unmatched: 11. Enrolled through a virtual design, the participants were between roughly 18 and 90 years of age and came from roughly 22 US areas. People in the exposed group encountered a COVID-19 case within 2 weeks before entering the study. Original data processing: Estimates of nucleated cell counts were drawn from the amplification of reference gene primers. Assay: immunoSEQ multiplex PCR; the TCRdb copy retains only in-frame clones and omits some. V and J calls and clone size are those listed in that table; D and trimming were worked out from the DNA. The table has 200,000 to 250,000 clones, around nine tenths seen once; the top ten hold approximately 3.5%.

This clonotype was sampled from a woman aged 25 to 45 who had been exposed to COVID-19. The sequenced sample consisted of PBMCs or T cells enriched from blood (not recorded which). V gene TRBV4-1 combines with J gene TRBJ2-2, with 9 bases lining up with TRBD2. The CDR3 loop is CASGTSRVGTGELFF. The CDR3 DNA sequence: TGCGCCTCCGGGACTAGCCGTGTGGGCACCGGGGAGCTGTTTTTT.